This T cell receptor beta chain was obtained from a study of T-cell memory formation after mild COVID-19. TCRdb re-derived calls from the 5' RACE reads in MiXCR, one entry per CDR3 protein. The profile covers fewer than 500,000 distinct CDR3 sequences, with nearly 25% appearing a single time and 9.5% to 15% taken by the ten largest. Germline V lookup: CDR1 SQVTM, CDR2 ANQGSEA. This CDR3 is 15 amino acids long. The trim removed 4 bases at V and 2 bases at J, leaving 8 bases unmatched. This clonotype showed up many times. The TCR was taken from an adult woman who had mild COVID-19 (a few samples of this study predate the infection). Cell type and time point are not known. The sequenced material came from PBMCs or a T cell subset sorted from them (not recorded which). This chain joins TRBV29-1 and TRBJ2-1, with 7 positions matching TRBD2. DNA of the CDR3: TGCAGCGTTGCCCGGGACTACACCGCCTACAATGAGCAGTTCTTC. Translation gives CSVARDYTAYNEQFF.